The next 21 T cell receptor beta chains were all read from a single sample in a study of PD-1 blockade in mismatch repair-deficient tumors. The assay was immunoSEQ multiplex PCR, and TCRdb's table has in-frame clones only and misses some. The table has some 110,000 clones, 65% to 80% seen once; the top ten hold approximately 5%. The specimen comprised peripheral blood, sampled just over 59 weeks after starting pembrolizumab. These receptors were collected from an adult with mismatch repair-deficient cancer.

This rearrangement joins TRBV7-9 to TRBJ2-1; D possibly corresponds to TRBD1 (6 bases). V was pared by 5 bases and J by 3 bases, with 8 bases between. CDR3 size: 13 residues. Germline V lookup: CDR1 SEHNR, CDR2 FQNEAQ (reference sequence). The CDR3 loop is CASSLDSYNEQFF. The CDR3 nucleotides are TGTGCCAGCAGCCTGGACAGCTACAATGAGCAGTTCTTC.

J is TRBJ2-1 and V is TRBV5-1; 11 bases fit TRBD2. The CDR3 runs 16 residues. CDR1 and CDR2 from the germline V gene are SGHRS and YFSETQ. V trimming: 1 base; J trimming: 7 bases; junction bases outside the gene matches: 7. The CDR3 DNA is TGCGCCAGCAGCTTGACTAGCGGGAGTGTTTGGAATGAGCAGTTCTTC. This sequence encodes CASSLTSGSVWNEQFF.

The rearrangement links TRBV5-1 to TRBJ2-1; TRBD2 agrees at 13 bases. The V and J ends lost 4 bases and 0 bases, in that order; junction bases with no gene match: 19. From germline, CDR1 is SGHRS and CDR2 YFSETQ. The CDR3 covers 22 residues. This chain's CDR3 is CASSPRSFGLAGVPISYNEQFF. The CDR3 DNA reads TGCGCCAGCAGCCCGCGGTCATTCGGACTAGCGGGAGTCCCTATCTCCTACAATGAGCAGTTCTTC.

The chain carries TRBV7-9 and TRBJ2-5; TRBD1 or TRBD2 may be the D gene (6 bases each). The CDR3 spans 16 residues. V dropped 1 base and J dropped 3 bases, with 15 bases sitting between them. CDR1 and CDR2 (germline): SEHNR, FQNEAQ (reference sequence). The CDR3 here is CASSLVYREEEETQYF. DNA of the CDR3: TGTGCCAGCAGCTTAGTCTACAGGGAGGAGGAAGAGACCCAGTACTTC.

The chain is built from TRBV4-1 and TRBJ1-2; D uncertain. Germline V gene sequence: CDR1 MGHRA, CDR2 YSYEKL. V lost 0 bases and J 11 bases, leaving 16 bases between the germline ends. This CDR3 comprises 14 residues. The CDR3 DNA follows: TGCGCCAGCAGCCAAGATTCATTCGGGTTCGGGTACACCTTC. Translating it yields CASSQDSFGFGYTF.

This clone was observed a few times. The V and J genes are TRBV19 and TRBJ2-7, with TRBD2 matching 12 bases. Trimming at V came to 9 bases and at J to 1 base, leaving 7 bases not matched to a gene. The CDR3 consists of 15 residues. CDR1 and CDR2 from the germline V gene are LNHDA and SQIVND (reference sequence). The CDR3 region has the DNA TGTGCCAGCAGTGGACTAGCGGGACGGTCCTACGAGCAGTACTTC. Translating gives CASSGLAGRSYEQYF.

The chain carries TRBV19 and TRBJ2-1, with a possible D match to TRBD2 (5 bases). Trimming stripped 5 bases from V and 5 bases from J, with 19 bases between. CDR3 size: 16 residues. CDR1 LNHDA and CDR2 SQIVND come from the germline V gene (reference sequence). The CDR3 nucleotides read TGTGCCAGTAGTCCGAGTCGGGCCGGGAAGAACAATGAGCAGTTCTTC. Translating it yields CASSPSRAGKNNEQFF.

The V gene is TRBV23-1, the J gene TRBJ2-5; maybe TRBD2 (7 bases). TRBV23-1 qualifies as an ORF whose function is uncertain. The CDR3 contains 17 residues. V shed 4 bases and J shed 0 bases, with 18 bases lying between them. The CDR3 spells CASSPRGGSSNQETQYF. Written as DNA, the CDR3 is TGCGCCAGCAGTCCAAGGGGGGGGAGTAGCAACCAAGAGACCCAGTACTTC.

The J gene is TRBJ2-7, the V gene TRBV19, with 8 nucleotides matching TRBD1. The CDR3 contains 14 residues. The germline V gene has CDR1 LNHDA and CDR2 SQIVND (reference sequence). After removal of 2 bases from V and 3 bases from J, the junction contained 3 bases not matched to a gene. CDR3 loop: CASSIPGQDYEQYF. For the CDR3, the DNA is TGTGCCAGTAGTATACCGGGACAGGACTACGAGCAGTACTTC.

In DNA form, the CDR3 reads TGTGCTAGTGGTTTGGTCTGGAATAGCAATCAGCCCCAGCATTTT. It encodes CASGLVWNSNQPQHF. This chain connects TRBV12-5 to TRBJ1-5; no definite D call. Trimming removed 0 bases from V and 0 bases from J, with 6 bases in between. The V gene's germline CDR1 is LGHNT and CDR2 FRNRAP. CDR3 size: 15 residues.

The J gene is TRBJ1-3, the V gene TRBV5-8; D may be TRBD1 (5 bases). Deletions cut 0 bases from V and 0 bases from J, with 10 bases between. The CDR3 has 16 amino acids. From germline, CDR1 is SGHTS and CDR2 YDEGEE. CDR3 nucleotides: TGTGCCAGCAGCTTGGGGGACCGAAGCTCTGGAAACACCATATATTTT. Translation gives CASSLGDRSSGNTIYF. Using reference TRBV5-8 and TRBJ1-3 for the parts outside the CDR3, the full variable domain is EAGVTQSPTHLIKTRGQQATLRCSPISGHTSVYWYQQALGLGLQFLLWYDEGEERNRGNFPPRFSGRQFPNYSSELNVNALELEDSALYLCASSLGDRSSGNTIYFGEGSWLTVV.

This clone turned up a few times. This chain joins TRBV2 and TRBJ1-2; 7 nucleotides agree with TRBD1. With 8 bases clipped from V and 10 bases from J, the junction kept 10 bases outside the gene matches. Per germline, CDR1 SNHLY and CDR2 FYNNEI. CDR3 size: 12 residues. CDR3 residues: CASEGQYSDYTF. CDR3 bases: TGTGCCAGCGAGGGACAGTACTCCGACTACACCTTC.

The genes are TRBV13 and TRBJ1-5, with unresolved D. Germline CDR1 and CDR2: PRHDT and FYEKMQ (reference sequence). The length of the CDR3 is 14 residues. V dropped 3 bases and J dropped 2 bases, with 8 bases sitting between them. The CDR3 here is CASSFGRGNQPQHF. The CDR3 DNA is TGTGCCAGCAGCTTTGGGCGGGGCAATCAGCCCCAGCATTTT.

The genes are TRBV30 and TRBJ2-4, with no clear D. The CDR3 extends over 14 amino acids. Per germline, CDR1 GTSNPN and CDR2 SVGIG (reference sequence). The V end lost 1 base, the J end lost 1 base, and 8 bases lay between the germline ends. This chain's CDR3 is CAWSGGSAKNIQYF. As DNA, the CDR3 is TGTGCCTGGAGTGGAGGATCCGCCAAAAACATTCAGTACTTC.

J is TRBJ2-3 and V is TRBV7-8; tentatively, D is TRBD1 (5 bases). From germline, CDR1 is SGHVS and CDR2 FQNEAQ. V was pared by 1 base and J by 0 bases, with 11 bases between. The CDR3 covers 16 residues. The CDR3 DNA sequence: TGTGCCAGCAGCTTAGACAGGAGATCTAGCACAGATACGCAGTATTTT. Protein sequence: CASSLDRRSSTDTQYF.

This chain joins TRBV7-9 and TRBJ2-1, with D possibly being TRBD1 or TRBD2 (5 bases each). Per the germline V gene, CDR1 is SEHNR and CDR2 is FQNEAQ (reference sequence). V lost 5 bases and J lost 6, with 17 bases in between. The CDR3 spans 15 residues. CDR3 sequence: CASSPTGTETNEQFF. The DNA for the CDR3 is TGTGCCAGCAGCCCAACCGGGACGGAAACCAATGAGCAGTTCTTC.

The chain has TRBV10-2 and TRBJ2-7, with 9 bases that match TRBD2. Trimming took 6 bases from V and 6 from J; bases not matched to a gene: 6. The V gene's germline CDR1 is WSHSY and CDR2 SAAADI. CDR3 length: 13 amino acids. CDR3 coding DNA: TGCGCCAGCAGCCGTAGCGGGAGTGGCGAGCAGTACTTC. Protein sequence: CASSRSGSGEQYF.

The V and J genes are TRBV7-2 and TRBJ2-1; 8 bases agree with TRBD2. J lost 5 bases, V lost 11 bases, and 8 bases had no gene match. Germline lookup yields CDR1 SGHTA and CDR2 FQGNSA. This CDR3 contains 13 residues. CDR3 amino acids: CAGHGRANNEQFF. CDR3 DNA: TGTGCCGGTCACGGGAGGGCGAACAATGAGCAGTTCTTC. The full variable domain, in which reference TRBV7-2 and TRBJ2-1 provide the parts outside the CDR3, is GAGVSQSPSNKVTEKGKDVELRCDPISGHTALYWYRQSLGQGLEFLIYFQGNSAPDKSGLPSDRFSAERTGGSVSTLTIQRTQQEDSAVYLCAGHGRANNEQFFGPGTRLTVL.

V gene TRBV23-1 combines with J gene TRBJ2-7, with 9 nucleotides matching TRBD1. TRBV23-1 is labeled an ORF, and its function is uncertain. The CDR3 runs to 14 residues. The J segment lost 4 bases and the V segment lost 5 bases, leaving 6 bases of the junction unmatched. The CDR3 DNA is TGCGCCAGCAGTGGTGACAGGGGGGTGTACGAGCAGTACTTC. Its translation is CASSGDRGVYEQYF.

This sequence joins TRBV7-9 and TRBJ2-7; perhaps D is TRBD1 or TRBD2 (5 bases each). V lost 7 bases, J lost 2 bases, and 15 bases lay in between. Looked up from germline, CDR1 is SEHNR and CDR2 is FQNEAQ (reference sequence). This CDR3 is 14 amino acids long. CDR3: CASTLEGSTYEQYF. The CDR3 DNA sequence: TGTGCCAGCACCCTCGAGGGGTCCACCTACGAGCAGTACTTC.

This rearrangement joins TRBV2 to TRBJ1-2, with D possibly TRBD1 on 6 matching bases. Germline CDR1 reads SNHLY; CDR2 reads FYNNEI. This CDR3 region has 14 residues. V was clipped by 5 bases and J by 3 bases, with 13 bases between them. As DNA, the CDR3 is TGTGCCAGCAGTTTTGACAGGAGTCACTATGGCTACACCTTC. Translation: CASSFDRSHYGYTF.